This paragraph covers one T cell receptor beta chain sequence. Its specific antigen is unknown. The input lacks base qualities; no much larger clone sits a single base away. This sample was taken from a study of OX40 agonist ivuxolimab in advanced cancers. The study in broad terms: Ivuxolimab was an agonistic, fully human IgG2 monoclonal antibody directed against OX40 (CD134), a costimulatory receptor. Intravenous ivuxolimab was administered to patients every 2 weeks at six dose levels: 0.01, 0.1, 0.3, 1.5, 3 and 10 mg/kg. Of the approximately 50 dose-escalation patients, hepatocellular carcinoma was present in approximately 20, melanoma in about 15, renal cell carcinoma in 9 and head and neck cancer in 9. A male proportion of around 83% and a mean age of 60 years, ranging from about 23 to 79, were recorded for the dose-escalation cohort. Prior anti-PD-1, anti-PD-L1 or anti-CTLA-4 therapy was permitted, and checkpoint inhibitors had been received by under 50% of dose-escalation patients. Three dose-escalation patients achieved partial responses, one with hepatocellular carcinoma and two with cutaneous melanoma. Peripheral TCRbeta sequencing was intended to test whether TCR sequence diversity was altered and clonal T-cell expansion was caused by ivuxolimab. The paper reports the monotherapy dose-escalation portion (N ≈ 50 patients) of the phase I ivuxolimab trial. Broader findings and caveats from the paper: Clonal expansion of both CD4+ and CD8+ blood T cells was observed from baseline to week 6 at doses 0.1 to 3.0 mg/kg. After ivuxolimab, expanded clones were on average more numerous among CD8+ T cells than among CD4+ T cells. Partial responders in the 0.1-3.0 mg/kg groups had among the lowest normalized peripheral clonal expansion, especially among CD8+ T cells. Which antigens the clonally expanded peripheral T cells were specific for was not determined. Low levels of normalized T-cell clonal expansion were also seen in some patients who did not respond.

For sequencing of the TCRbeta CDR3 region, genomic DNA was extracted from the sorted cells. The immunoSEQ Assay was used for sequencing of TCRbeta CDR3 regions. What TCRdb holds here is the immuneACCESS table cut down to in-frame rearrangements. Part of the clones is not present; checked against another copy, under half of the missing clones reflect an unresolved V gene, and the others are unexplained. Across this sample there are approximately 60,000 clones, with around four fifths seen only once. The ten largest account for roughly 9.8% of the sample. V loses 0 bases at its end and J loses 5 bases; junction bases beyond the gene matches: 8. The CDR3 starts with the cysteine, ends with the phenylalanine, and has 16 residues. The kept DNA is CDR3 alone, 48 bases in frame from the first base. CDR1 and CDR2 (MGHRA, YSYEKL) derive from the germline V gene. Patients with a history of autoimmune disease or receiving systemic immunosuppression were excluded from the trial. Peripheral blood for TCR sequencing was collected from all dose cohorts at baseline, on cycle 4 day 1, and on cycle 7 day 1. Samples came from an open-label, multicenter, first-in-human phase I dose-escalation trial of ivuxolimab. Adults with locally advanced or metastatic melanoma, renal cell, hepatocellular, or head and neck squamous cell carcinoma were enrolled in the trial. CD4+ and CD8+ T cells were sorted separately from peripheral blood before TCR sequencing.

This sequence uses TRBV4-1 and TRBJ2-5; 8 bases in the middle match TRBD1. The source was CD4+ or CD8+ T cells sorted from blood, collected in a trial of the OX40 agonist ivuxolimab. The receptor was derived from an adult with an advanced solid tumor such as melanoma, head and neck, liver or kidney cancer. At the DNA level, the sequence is TGCGCCAGCAGCCAAGATCCCAGGGGGCTGGAGGAGACCCAGTACTTC. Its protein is CASSQDPRGLEETQYF.